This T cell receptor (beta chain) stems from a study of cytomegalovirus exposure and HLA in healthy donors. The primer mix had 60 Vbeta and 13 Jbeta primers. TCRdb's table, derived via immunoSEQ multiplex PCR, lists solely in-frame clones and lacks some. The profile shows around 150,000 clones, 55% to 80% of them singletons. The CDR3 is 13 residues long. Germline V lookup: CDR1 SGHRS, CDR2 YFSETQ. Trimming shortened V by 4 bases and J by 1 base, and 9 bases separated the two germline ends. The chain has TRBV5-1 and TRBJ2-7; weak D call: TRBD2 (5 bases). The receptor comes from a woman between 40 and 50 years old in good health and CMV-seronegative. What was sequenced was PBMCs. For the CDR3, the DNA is TGCGCCAGCAGCATCGGGAATTCCTACGAGCAGTACTTC. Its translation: CASSIGNSYEQYF.